The 28 T cell receptor beta chains below come from one sample, sequenced in a study of blood T cell repertoires in COVID-19. Measured with immunoSEQ multiplex PCR; TCRdb has only the in-frame clones, and not every one. The sample consists of fewer than 150,000 clones, around 90% of them appearing once. Sequences were obtained from peripheral blood. The receptors here all came from a human donor in a cohort sampled during active COVID-19.

This clone appeared once. This rearrangement joins TRBV12-3 or TRBV12-4 to TRBJ1-2; TRBD1 agrees at 7 bases. The CDR3 has 13 residues. V dropped 6 bases and J dropped 6; count of bases not matched to a gene: 7. The CDR3 loop reads CASRPTGRDGYTF. Here the CDR3 DNA reads TGTGCCAGCAGGCCGACAGGGAGAGATGGCTACACCTTC.

This chain uses TRBV4-1 with TRBJ1-2; D perhaps matches TRBD1 (6 bases). The CDR3 length is 17 residues. Between the trimmed V and J ends, which lost 0 bases and 2 bases, there was a span of 16 bases. The germline V gene has CDR1 MGHRA and CDR2 YSYEKL. CDR3 loop: CASSQETGPNVNYGYTF. The CDR3 DNA is TGCGCCAGCAGCCAAGAGACAGGACCGAACGTAAACTATGGCTACACCTTC.

The chain carries TRBV9 and TRBJ2-3; TRBD2 agrees at 12 bases. The V and J ends lost 0 bases and 4 bases, in that order; junction bases with no gene match: 12. Germline-derived CDR1 and CDR2 are SGDLS and YYNGEE. The CDR3 runs to 19 residues. The CDR3 loop reads CASSVAASGGAGGSDTQYF. Here the CDR3 DNA reads TGTGCCAGCAGCGTAGCTGCTAGCGGGGGGGCAGGTGGCTCAGATACGCAGTATTTT. The full variable domain, its missing parts supplied by reference TRBV9 and TRBJ2-3, is DSGVTQTPKHLITATGQRVTLRCSPRSGDLSVYWYQQSLDQGLQFLIQYYNGEERAKGNILERFSAQQFPDLHSELNLSSLELGDSALYFCASSVAASGGAGGSDTQYFGPGTRLTVL.

CDR3: CASSPNSGRDTQYF. DNA for the CDR3: TGTGCCAGCAGCCCTAATAGCGGGAGGGATACGCAGTATTTT. The chain joins TRBV11-3 to TRBJ2-3; 10 bases fit TRBD2. This CDR3 has 14 residues. The junction had 5 bases not matched to a gene; V was cut back by 5 bases and J by 6 bases. In germline, CDR1 is SGHNT, CDR2 YENEEA.

The V call is TRBV5-1, the J call TRBJ2-2, with D perhaps matching TRBD2 (6 bases). The V gene's germline CDR1 is SGHRS and CDR2 YFSETQ. This CDR3 spans 15 amino acids. The V and J ends lost 4 bases and 1 base respectively, with 11 bases between them. The CDR3 reads CASSPGGGNTGELFF. For the CDR3, the DNA is TGCGCCAGCAGCCCCGGGGGAGGGAACACCGGGGAGCTGTTTTTT.

The genes are TRBV7-9 and TRBJ2-3; no reliable D call. The CDR3 has 16 residues. With 1 base removed from V and 3 bases from J, the gap between germline ends came to 14 bases. Germline V gene data show CDR1 as SEHNR and CDR2 as FQNEAQ (reference sequence). The CDR3 sequence is CASSLDSSPSTDTQYF. CDR3 coding DNA: TGTGCCAGCAGCTTAGATTCCTCCCCTTCGACAGATACGCAGTATTTT.

This chain links TRBV27 with TRBJ2-5; 7 nucleotides line up with TRBD1. This CDR3 contains 14 residues. The germline CDR1 and CDR2 sequences are MNHEY and SMNVEV (reference sequence). Germline trimming cut 6 bases from V and 2 bases from J; bases unmatched to any gene: 6. This chain's CDR3 is CASRTTGSQETQYF. Written as DNA, the CDR3 is TGTGCCAGCAGAACGACAGGGTCGCAAGAGACCCAGTACTTC.

V is TRBV19 and J is TRBJ1-1; D unclear. Germline-derived CDR1 and CDR2 are LNHDA and SQIVND (reference sequence). CDR3 length: 12 residues. Trimming took off 7 bases at V and 1 base at J, with 7 bases between the two ends. CDR3 sequence: CASNRRNTEAFF. CDR3 in DNA: TGTGCCAGTAACAGAAGGAACACTGAAGCTTTCTTT.

J is TRBJ2-7 and V is TRBV2, with 14 nucleotides matching TRBD2. The CDR3 spans 15 residues. The trim removed 4 bases at V and 7 bases at J, leaving 6 bases unmatched. Germline V gene data show CDR1 as SNHLY and CDR2 as FYNNEI. The CDR3 sequence is CASSGQTSGRGEQYF. The CDR3 coding sequence is TGTGCCAGCAGTGGCCAGACTAGCGGGAGGGGGGAGCAGTACTTC. The full variable domain, in which reference TRBV2 and TRBJ2-7 provide the parts outside the CDR3, is EPEVTQTPSHQVTQMGQEVILRCVPISNHLYFYWYRQILGQKVEFLVSFYNNEISEKSEIFDDQFSVERPDGSNFTLKIRSTKLEDSAMYFCASSGQTSGRGEQYFGPGTRLTVT.

The chain links TRBV5-4 to TRBJ1-1; D remains ambiguous. The germline V and J ends were trimmed by 3 bases and 3 bases, with 12 bases remaining between them. This CDR3 spans 14 amino acids. The V gene's germline CDR1 is SGHNT and CDR2 YYREEE (reference sequence). The DNA for the CDR3 is TGTGCCAGCAGCTCGGAGAGGGTCGACACTGAAGCTTTCTTT. Amino acids: CASSSERVDTEAFF.

This chain uses TRBV10-3 with TRBJ2-5; 12 nucleotides match TRBD2. The CDR3 has 15 amino acids. Germline-derived CDR1 and CDR2 are ENHRY and SYGVKD. V lost 6 bases, J lost 1 base, and 3 bases stayed unmatched. The CDR3 nucleotides are TGTGCCATCAGGGGGACTAGCGGGTCCCAAGAGACCCAGTACTTC. Residues: CAIRGTSGSQETQYF.

The genes are TRBV9 and TRBJ1-2, with 7 bases matching TRBD1. V shed 3 bases, J shed 1 base, and the junction held 9 bases outside the gene matches. Germline-derived CDR1 and CDR2 are SGDLS and YYNGEE. This CDR3 has 16 amino acids. CDR3 sequence (DNA): TGTGCCAGCAGCGCCCCATACAACAGGGGTAACTATGGCTACACCTTC. Protein: CASSAPYNRGNYGYTF.

The chain carries TRBV23-1 and TRBJ1-4; D remains ambiguous. TRBV23-1 qualifies as an ORF whose function is uncertain. V lost 0 bases and J 0 bases, leaving 8 bases between the germline ends. This CDR3 spans 16 amino acids. The CDR3 DNA is TGCGCCAGCAGTCAATCCAACAGTTCAACTAATGAAAAACTGTTTTTT. It translates to CASSQSNSSTNEKLFF.

V is TRBV18 and J is TRBJ2-1; 7 nucleotides match TRBD1. CDR1 and CDR2 (germline): KGHSH, LQKENI. The CDR3 totals 12 residues. V was pared by 4 bases and J by 8 bases, with 2 bases of the junction left unmatched. The CDR3: CASSRDRDEQFF. The CDR3 coding sequence is TGTGCCAGCTCACGCGACAGGGATGAGCAGTTCTTC.

The chain links TRBV28 to TRBJ1-1, with a weak D call TRBD1 (5 bases). Germline-derived CDR1 and CDR2 are MDHEN and SYDVKM. The CDR3 runs to 12 residues. Trimming removed 11 bases at V and 4 bases at J, with 14 bases between. CDR3 loop: CAYTAGGTEAFF. In DNA form, the CDR3 reads TGTGCCTACACGGCCGGGGGCACTGAAGCTTTCTTT.

The chain employs TRBV5-4 and TRBJ2-3; 7 bases match TRBD2. V lost 2 bases and J lost 4; bases outside the gene matches: 10. Germline-derived CDR1 and CDR2 are SGHNT and YYREEE (reference sequence). This CDR3 comprises 16 residues. Written as DNA, the CDR3 is TGTGCCAGCAGCTTCCAACTAACGGGGAGGGCAGATACGCAGTATTTT. Amino acids: CASSFQLTGRADTQYF.

The rearrangement links TRBV9 to TRBJ1-2; 9 bases fit TRBD1. Unmatched junction bases numbered 4, after V lost 4 bases and J lost 6 bases. Per the germline V gene, CDR1 is SGDLS and CDR2 is YYNGEE. CDR3 length equals 13 residues. DNA for the CDR3: TGTGCCAGCAGCCCGGGACAGGGAGATGGCTACACCTTC. Its translation is CASSPGQGDGYTF. Supplemented by reference TRBV9 and TRBJ1-2, the full variable domain reads DSGVTQTPKHLITATGQRVTLRCSPRSGDLSVYWYQQSLDQGLQFLIQYYNGEERAKGNILERFSAQQFPDLHSELNLSSLELGDSALYFCASSPGQGDGYTFGSGTRLTVV.

The rearrangement joins TRBV6-5 to TRBJ1-2; TRBD1 matches at 9 bases. This CDR3 is 15 amino acids long. With V trimmed by 2 bases and J by 3 bases, 4 bases remained unmatched. Germline assignment: CDR1 MNHEY and CDR2 SVGAGI. CDR3 protein: CASSYHRDRDYGYTF. The CDR3 nucleotides read TGTGCCAGCAGTTACCATCGGGACAGGGACTATGGCTACACCTTC.

This clone has just a few counts. The chain joins TRBV6-6 to TRBJ2-7, with a tentative D call TRBD1 (6 bases). The CDR3 loop spans 14 amino acids. Germline V gene sequence: CDR1 MNHNY, CDR2 SVGAGI (reference sequence). Trimming took off 2 bases at V and 3 bases at J, with 11 bases between the two ends. CDR3 sequence reads: CASSYGGRNYEQYF. DNA for the CDR3: TGTGCCAGCAGTTACGGGGGCAGAAACTACGAGCAGTACTTC.

The rearrangement joins TRBV3-1 (or the pseudogene TRBV3-2) to TRBJ2-5; 10 bases agree with TRBD2. From germline, CDR1 is LGHDT and CDR2 YNNKEL (reference sequence). The junction had 7 bases not matched to a gene; V was cut back by 1 base and J by 2 bases. This CDR3 comprises 17 residues. CDR3: CASSQGALAGAQETQYF. In nucleotides, the CDR3 is TGTGCCAGCAGCCAAGGAGCTCTAGCGGGGGCGCAAGAGACCCAGTACTTC.

V usage is TRBV6-5 and J usage is TRBJ2-7; D may be TRBD2 (6 bases). In germline, CDR1 is MNHEY, CDR2 SVGAGI. There are 16 residues in the CDR3. Trimming left V 4 bases short and J 0 bases short, with 16 bases between. The CDR3 sequence is CASSLAGRPSSYEQYF. CDR3 sequence (DNA): TGTGCCAGCAGTTTGGCGGGGCGGCCGAGCTCCTACGAGCAGTACTTC.

This chain links TRBV12-3 or TRBV12-4 with TRBJ1-2; possible D gene TRBD1, 6 bases. This CDR3 is built from 13 residues. V lost 5 bases and J lost 6, with 13 bases in between. DNA of the CDR3: TGTGCCAGCAGTCAGGACAGATCAGATGGCTACACCTTC. Protein sequence: CASSQDRSDGYTF.

In the case of this clone: An end of the junction does not agree with germline; a read error may underlie this. This chain joins TRBV27 and TRBJ2-7, with 11 bases that match TRBD1. The CDR3 contains 15 residues. The germline V gene has CDR1 MNHEY and CDR2 SMNVEV (reference sequence). CDR3 in DNA: TGTGCCAGCAGTTTAAGGACAGGGGGCTCCCACGAGCAGTACTTC. Translated: CASSLRTGGSHEQYF.

The chain joins TRBV5-1 to TRBJ2-2; D unclear. Per germline, CDR1 SGHRS and CDR2 YFSETQ. V lost 0 bases and J lost 0, with 6 bases in between. The CDR3 extends over 15 amino acids. The CDR3 loop reads CASSLGHTNTGELFF. In DNA, the CDR3 is TGCGCCAGCAGCTTGGGGCACACGAACACCGGGGAGCTGTTTTTT.

This clone is a singleton in its sample. This chain connects TRBV18 to TRBJ1-1, with TRBD1 matching 8 bases. The germline V gene has CDR1 KGHSH and CDR2 LQKENI. This CDR3 region has 13 residues. V lost 5 bases and J lost 6; bases outside the gene matches: 5. The CDR3 reads CASSSDRVAEAFF. The CDR3 DNA is TGTGCCAGCTCATCGGACAGGGTCGCTGAAGCTTTCTTT.

The V call is TRBV7-8, the J call TRBJ1-2, with 11 bases fitting TRBD1. The CDR3 totals 14 residues. The V gene end was trimmed by 3 bases and the J gene end by 7 bases; junction bases not matched to a gene: 4. Germline lookup yields CDR1 SGHVS and CDR2 FQNEAQ. DNA for the CDR3: TGTGCCAGCAGCTTTCAGGACAGGGGGCCTGGCTACACCTTC. It yields the protein CASSFQDRGPGYTF.

The rearrangement links TRBV7-8 to TRBJ1-1; a weak D match, TRBD1 (6 bases). The CDR3 loop spans 14 amino acids. Germline V gives CDR1 SGHVS, CDR2 FQNEAQ. Trimming pared 6 bases from V and 5 bases from J, leaving 16 bases between. The CDR3 sequence is CASSRRGRETEAFF. The DNA for the CDR3 is TGTGCCAGCAGTCGCAGGGGCCGGGAAACTGAAGCTTTCTTT.

The chain carries TRBV15 and TRBJ2-5; 7 bases align to TRBD2. The CDR3 is 15 amino acids. Germline V gene data show CDR1 as LNHNV and CDR2 as YYDKDF (reference sequence). Trimming at V came to 5 bases and at J to 4 bases, leaving 10 bases not matched to a gene. CDR3 in amino acids: CATSRRAGVRETQYF. As DNA, the CDR3 is TGTGCCACCAGCCGAAGGGCGGGGGTAAGAGAGACCCAGTACTTC.